The present entry profiles one T cell receptor (beta chain) with its context. As yet, its antigen is unknown. Trimming removed 6 bases at V and 5 bases at J, with 17 bases between. The CDR3 loop spans 15 amino acids. The germline gives CDR1 MDHEN, CDR2 SYDVKM. These data come from a study of graft-versus-host responses after intestinal transplantation. The study, taken as a whole, reports: The authors found GvH clones in recipient marrow, some appearing first in ileum or blood.

Method: immunoSEQ multiplex PCR; TCRdb's copy keeps in-frame clones and lacks some. Here the sample spans tens of thousands of clones, more than 80% being singletons. Here the sequenced sample was unstimulated CD8+ T cells sorted from spleen or lymph node cells, taken before intestinal transplant. This rearrangement joins TRBV28 to TRBJ1-5, with no clear D. This TCR derives from a human donor who received an intestinal transplant. In nucleotides, the CDR3 is TGTGCCAGCAGAGCGATAGTCAGGAGGGATCAGCCCCAGCATTTT. Its translation: CASRAIVRRDQPQHF.